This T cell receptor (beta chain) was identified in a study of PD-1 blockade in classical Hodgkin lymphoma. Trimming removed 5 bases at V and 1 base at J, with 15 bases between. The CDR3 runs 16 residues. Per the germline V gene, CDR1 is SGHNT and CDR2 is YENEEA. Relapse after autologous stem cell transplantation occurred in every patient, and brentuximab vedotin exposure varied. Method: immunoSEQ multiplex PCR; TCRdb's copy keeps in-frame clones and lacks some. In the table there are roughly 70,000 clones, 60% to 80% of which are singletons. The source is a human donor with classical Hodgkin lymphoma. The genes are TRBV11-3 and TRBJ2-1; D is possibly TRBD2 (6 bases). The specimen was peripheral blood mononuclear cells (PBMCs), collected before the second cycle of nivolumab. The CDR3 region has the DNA TGTGCCAGCAGCCCCCTTACTAGCACGTCCTACAATGAGCAGTTCTTC. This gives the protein CASSPLTSTSYNEQFF.